A selection of T cell receptor beta chains follows, all from one sample in a study of blood T cells in healthy people across ages. TCRdb re-called the 5' RACE reads with MiXCR, one entry per CDR3 protein. The table records a few hundred thousand distinct CDR3 sequences, about 26% of them present only once. The same data also went into a second study, on T cells of mothers and their children.

Source material: blood. Receptors originate from a boy between 2 and 10 years old in good health. The CDR3 runs from the conserved cysteine through the conserved F or W. The D gene is left open where the match is weak. Clone sizes are given selectively: once, few, many, or a class where the clone is expanded.

d_gene: NA; j_gene: TRBJ1-6; v_gene: TRBV7-9; len: 19; abundance: few; CDR3nt: TGTGCCAGCAGCCCCCGGGAGGCAGACCCCTACTCCTATAATTCACCCCTCCACTTT; CDR3aa: CASSPREADPYSYNSPLHF
d_gene: NA; j_gene: TRBJ1-1; v_gene: TRBV5-1; len: 13; abundance: once; CDR3nt: TGCGCCAGCATGCAGGGCCAGAACACTGAAGCTTTCTTT; CDR3aa: CASMQGQNTEAFF
d_gene: NA; j_gene: TRBJ2-7; v_gene: TRBV4-3; len: 14; abundance: few; CDR3nt: TGCGCCAGCAGCCAAGGTCAGGATTACTACGAGCAGTACTTC; CDR3aa: CASSQGQDYYEQYF
d_gene: TRBD2; j_gene: TRBJ2-7; v_gene: TRBV19; len: 15; abundance: NA; CDR3nt: TGTGCCAGTAGTACAGCCGGGACTAGCGGCTACGAGCAGTACTTC; CDR3aa: CASSTAGTSGYEQYF
d_gene: TRBD1; j_gene: TRBJ1-5; v_gene: TRBV19; len: 16; abundance: few; CDR3nt: TGTGCCAGTAGTAACGGGGACAGTTCTCGCAATCAGCCCCAGCATTTT; CDR3aa: CASSNGDSSRNQPQHF
d_gene: NA; j_gene: TRBJ2-7; v_gene: TRBV20-1; len: 14; abundance: once; CDR3nt: TGCAGTGCTAGACTGAAGACGGGACCCTACGAGCAGTACTTC; CDR3aa: CSARLKTGPYEQYF
d_gene: NA; j_gene: TRBJ2-6; v_gene: TRBV3-1; len: 18; abundance: few; CDR3nt: TGTGCCAGCAGCCAAGAAAACAGGGTACGAACTGGGGCCAACGTCCTGACTTTC; CDR3aa: CASSQENRVRTGANVLTF
d_gene: TRBD2; j_gene: TRBJ2-5; v_gene: TRBV27; len: 16; abundance: NA; CDR3nt: TGTGCCAGCAGTTTAAAGCTAGCGGGAGTTTTAGAGACCCAGTACTTC; CDR3aa: CASSLKLAGVLETQYF
d_gene: NA; j_gene: TRBJ2-5; v_gene: TRBV6-5; len: 15; abundance: NA; CDR3nt: TGTGCCAGCAGTTACTCGACAGCATACCAAGAGACCCAGTACTTC; CDR3aa: CASSYSTAYQETQYF
d_gene: NA; j_gene: TRBJ1-2; v_gene: TRBV6-2/TRBV6-3; len: 13; abundance: few; CDR3nt: TGTGCCAGCATCGACCACTCGACAGTAGGCTACACCTTC; CDR3aa: CASIDHSTVGYTF
d_gene: TRBD1; j_gene: TRBJ1-2; v_gene: TRBV6-5; len: 13; abundance: few; CDR3nt: TGTGCCAGCAGCCGACAGGGGAATGGTGGCTACACCTTC; CDR3aa: CASSRQGNGGYTF
d_gene: NA; j_gene: TRBJ1-5; v_gene: TRBV2; len: 15; abundance: NA; CDR3nt: TGTGCCAGCAGTGAAGATTCCCGTAGCAATCAGCCCCAGCATTTT; CDR3aa: CASSEDSRSNQPQHF
d_gene: NA; j_gene: TRBJ1-1; v_gene: TRBV20-1; len: 16; abundance: few; CDR3nt: TGCAGTGCTAGAGATGGCCAGGGAGGTCGTGACACTGAAGCTTTCTTT; CDR3aa: CSARDGQGGRDTEAFF
d_gene: NA; j_gene: TRBJ1-2; v_gene: TRBV4-1; len: 16; abundance: few; CDR3nt: TGCGCCAGCAGCCAAGATCCCCAGGGAACCAACTATGGCTACACCTTC; CDR3aa: CASSQDPQGTNYGYTF
d_gene: NA; j_gene: TRBJ2-1; v_gene: TRBV9; len: 16; abundance: NA; CDR3nt: TGTGCCAGCAGCTACTACGGGACCCCCGAAAGGGGTGAGCAGTTCTTC; CDR3aa: CASSYYGTPERGEQFF
d_gene: NA; j_gene: TRBJ1-4; v_gene: TRBV20-1; len: 13; abundance: few; CDR3nt: TGCAGTGCTCCTGTTAACAGGGCGCAAAAACTGTTTTTT; CDR3aa: CSAPVNRAQKLFF
d_gene: TRBD2; j_gene: TRBJ2-5; v_gene: TRBV7-2; len: 15; abundance: few; CDR3nt: TGTGCCAGCAGCTTAGCGAAGAGACTAGCGGGACCCAATTACTTC; CDR3aa: CASSLAKRLAGPNYF
d_gene: NA; j_gene: TRBJ1-2; v_gene: TRBV3-1; len: 15; abundance: few; CDR3nt: TGTGCCAGCAGCCAAGGGGGGGGCCCTTACTATGGCTACACCTTC; CDR3aa: CASSQGGGPYYGYTF
d_gene: TRBD1; j_gene: TRBJ2-5; v_gene: TRBV15; len: 15; abundance: NA; CDR3nt: TGTGCCACCAGCTTAGGACAGGGAAACCAAGAGACCCAGTACTTC; CDR3aa: CATSLGQGNQETQYF
d_gene: TRBD1; j_gene: TRBJ2-7; v_gene: TRBV2; len: 14; abundance: NA; CDR3nt: TGTGCCAGCAGTGGCGAAGCAGGGGGCGTCGAGCAGTACTTC; CDR3aa: CASSGEAGGVEQYF
d_gene: NA; j_gene: TRBJ1-4; v_gene: TRBV7-8; len: 16; abundance: many; CDR3nt: TGTGCCAGCAGCCTGACCCACGCGGGAACTAATGAAAAACTGTTTTTT; CDR3aa: CASSLTHAGTNEKLFF
d_gene: NA; j_gene: TRBJ2-6; v_gene: TRBV5-1; len: 15; abundance: NA; CDR3nt: TGCGCCAGCAGCTTAGGGAGTCTAGGGGCCAACGTCCTGACTTTC; CDR3aa: CASSLGSLGANVLTF
d_gene: TRBD2; j_gene: TRBJ2-1; v_gene: TRBV5-1; len: 15; abundance: NA; CDR3nt: TGCGCCAGCGTATACCGGGGGGGCCGAGGTAATGAGCAGTTCTTC; CDR3aa: CASVYRGGRGNEQFF
d_gene: NA; j_gene: TRBJ2-3; v_gene: TRBV21-1; len: 18; abundance: NA; CDR3nt: TGTGCCAGCGCCCAGTCGAGACCAGCGGGAGAGTTAGGGGATACGCAGTATTTT; CDR3aa: CASAQSRPAGELGDTQYF
d_gene: NA; j_gene: TRBJ2-5; v_gene: TRBV10-2; len: 14; abundance: few; CDR3nt: TGCGCCAGCAGTGAGCACACCCGGCGGGAGACCCAGTACTTC; CDR3aa: CASSEHTRRETQYF
d_gene: NA; j_gene: TRBJ2-3; v_gene: TRBV29-1; len: 14; abundance: NA; CDR3nt: TGCAGCTTCTCGGCCGGGAGTAGTCCCGATACGCAGTATTTT; CDR3aa: CSFSAGSSPDTQYF
d_gene: TRBD2; j_gene: TRBJ2-1; v_gene: TRBV20-1; len: 15; abundance: NA; CDR3nt: TGCAGTGCTCGGGGACTAGCCTCTGCTCACAATGAGCAGTTCTTC; CDR3aa: CSARGLASAHNEQFF
d_gene: TRBD2; j_gene: TRBJ2-1; v_gene: TRBV14; len: 15; abundance: NA; CDR3nt: TGTGCCAGCAGCCAACTAGCGGGGGCCCTCGGGGAGCAGTTCTTC; CDR3aa: CASSQLAGALGEQFF
d_gene: TRBD2; j_gene: TRBJ2-1; v_gene: TRBV7-9; len: 19; abundance: few; CDR3nt: TGTGCCAGCAGCTTAGGGTTAAGTAAGCGGGAGGCCTCCTACAATGAGCAGTTCTTC; CDR3aa: CASSLGLSKREASYNEQFF
d_gene: NA; j_gene: TRBJ2-5; v_gene: TRBV9; len: 15; abundance: NA; CDR3nt: TGTGCCAGCAGCGTAGACGGGCGGCTCCAAGAGACCCAGTACTTC; CDR3aa: CASSVDGRLQETQYF
d_gene: NA; j_gene: TRBJ2-7; v_gene: TRBV5-1; len: 14; abundance: NA; CDR3nt: TGCGCCAGCACCCCCGAGGGGGGTCCGTACGAGCAGTACTTC; CDR3aa: CASTPEGGPYEQYF
d_gene: TRBD1; j_gene: TRBJ2-3; v_gene: TRBV3-1; len: 18; abundance: NA; CDR3nt: TGTGCCAGCAGCCAAGCTTTTCCACAGGGGGTCAGAGTAGATACGCAGTATTTT; CDR3aa: CASSQAFPQGVRVDTQYF
d_gene: NA; j_gene: TRBJ2-1; v_gene: TRBV7-9; len: 9; abundance: few; CDR3nt: TGTGCCGGGGGAAATGAGCAGTTCTTC; CDR3aa: CAGGNEQFF
d_gene: TRBD2; j_gene: TRBJ2-6; v_gene: TRBV3-1; len: 17; abundance: once; CDR3nt: TGTGCCAGCAGTTCCGGCGGGAGGGATTATGGGGCCAACGCCCTGACTTTC; CDR3aa: CASSSGGRDYGANALTF
d_gene: NA; j_gene: TRBJ1-2; v_gene: TRBV30; len: 11; abundance: NA; CDR3nt: TGTGCCTGGAGTTACTGGGATGGCTACACCTTC; CDR3aa: CAWSYWDGYTF
d_gene: NA; j_gene: TRBJ1-4; v_gene: TRBV5-1; len: 15; abundance: NA; CDR3nt: TGCGCCAGCAGCCCCTGGCAGGGCTATAATGAAAAACTGTTTTTT; CDR3aa: CASSPWQGYNEKLFF
d_gene: TRBD2; j_gene: TRBJ2-7; v_gene: TRBV10-3; len: 16; abundance: NA; CDR3nt: TGTGCCATCAGTGAAGGGAGGGAGCGGGGCTCCTGCGAGCAGTACTTC; CDR3aa: CAISEGRERGSCEQYF
d_gene: TRBD1; j_gene: TRBJ2-1; v_gene: TRBV14; len: 13; abundance: few; CDR3nt: TGTGCCAGCAGCTCCGGACAGGGCAATGAGCAGTTCTTC; CDR3aa: CASSSGQGNEQFF
d_gene: NA; j_gene: TRBJ2-1; v_gene: TRBV9; len: 16; abundance: NA; CDR3nt: TGTGCCAGCAGCGTAGGGGGGCTAGCGGCCAGAGGGGGGCAGTTCTTC; CDR3aa: CASSVGGLAARGGQFF
d_gene: TRBD1; j_gene: TRBJ2-7; v_gene: TRBV29-1; len: 13; abundance: NA; CDR3nt: TGCAGCGTTGAGGGGGACAGATCCTACGAGCAGTACTTC; CDR3aa: CSVEGDRSYEQYF
d_gene: TRBD2; j_gene: TRBJ2-5; v_gene: TRBV10-3; len: 17; abundance: few; CDR3nt: TGTGCCACGACCATTAGCGGAGGGGAGGGCCCCCAAGAGACCCAGTACTTC; CDR3aa: CATTISGGEGPQETQYF
d_gene: NA; j_gene: TRBJ2-1; v_gene: TRBV6-5; len: 15; abundance: NA; CDR3nt: TGTGCCAGCAGTTACGGGTCCCGACGGGACAATGAGCAGTTCTTC; CDR3aa: CASSYGSRRDNEQFF
d_gene: NA; j_gene: TRBJ2-2; v_gene: TRBV10-2; len: 20; abundance: few; CDR3nt: TGCGCCAGCAGTGAGGGGGTGCGGCGCGGGCTGCGACCGAACACCGGGGAGCTGTTTTTT; CDR3aa: CASSEGVRRGLRPNTGELFF
d_gene: NA; j_gene: TRBJ1-2; v_gene: TRBV2; len: 11; abundance: few; CDR3nt: TGTGCCAGCACCGCATCCTATGGCTACACCTTC; CDR3aa: CASTASYGYTF
d_gene: TRBD1; j_gene: TRBJ2-5; v_gene: TRBV5-1; len: 16; abundance: NA; CDR3nt: TGCGCCAGCAGCAAGGGGGACAGGGTCGCACAAGAGACCCAGTACTTC; CDR3aa: CASSKGDRVAQETQYF
d_gene: TRBD1; j_gene: TRBJ2-5; v_gene: TRBV4-3; len: 14; abundance: many; CDR3nt: TGCGCCAGCAGCCCGGACAGGGGTCGGGAGACCCAGTACTTC; CDR3aa: CASSPDRGRETQYF
d_gene: TRBD2; j_gene: TRBJ2-3; v_gene: TRBV28; len: 18; abundance: NA; CDR3nt: TGTGCCAGCAGCTTAGCCGACAGTTGGGGACTAGCCCCAGATACGCAGTATTTT; CDR3aa: CASSLADSWGLAPDTQYF
d_gene: TRBD2; j_gene: TRBJ2-5; v_gene: TRBV25-1; len: 15; abundance: NA; CDR3nt: TGTGCCAGCAGTGACTCTAGCGGCCCGCGGGAGACCCAGTACTTC; CDR3aa: CASSDSSGPRETQYF
d_gene: NA; j_gene: TRBJ2-7; v_gene: TRBV5-1; len: 14; abundance: NA; CDR3nt: TGCGCCAGCAGCTTGGACAGCACATCCTACGAGCAGTACTTC; CDR3aa: CASSLDSTSYEQYF
d_gene: TRBD1; j_gene: TRBJ2-5; v_gene: TRBV20-1; len: 17; abundance: NA; CDR3nt: TGCAGTGCTAGAGCCCTTGAGAGGGGACAGTACGTGGAGACCCAGTACTTC; CDR3aa: CSARALERGQYVETQYF
d_gene: TRBD2; j_gene: TRBJ2-3; v_gene: TRBV7-2; len: 18; abundance: NA; CDR3nt: TGTGCCAGCAGCTTAGGGCTGCTAGCGGGGGGTAGTGCAGATACGCAGTATTTT; CDR3aa: CASSLGLLAGGSADTQYF
d_gene: NA; j_gene: TRBJ2-5; v_gene: TRBV6-5; len: 13; abundance: NA; CDR3nt: TGTGCCAGCGAAACAGGGTCCAGGGAGACCCAGTACTTC; CDR3aa: CASETGSRETQYF
d_gene: TRBD2; j_gene: TRBJ2-7; v_gene: TRBV10-3; len: 14; abundance: many; CDR3nt: TGTGCCATCAGTCCGGGACTAGCGGGTAACGAGCAGTACTTC; CDR3aa: CAISPGLAGNEQYF
d_gene: TRBD2; j_gene: TRBJ2-4; v_gene: TRBV20-1; len: 14; abundance: NA; CDR3nt: TGCAGTGCTAGTAGGCGGGAGGTCGGAAACATTCAGTACTTC; CDR3aa: CSASRREVGNIQYF
d_gene: NA; j_gene: TRBJ1-2; v_gene: TRBV20-1; len: 14; abundance: NA; CDR3nt: TGCAGTGCTCCTTCTCGTGGGTTGGGCTATGGCTACACCTTC; CDR3aa: CSAPSRGLGYGYTF
d_gene: TRBD1; j_gene: TRBJ1-5; v_gene: TRBV2; len: 14; abundance: few; CDR3nt: TGTGCCAGCAGCCAAGCGTCAGGGGGTCAGCCCCAGCATTTT; CDR3aa: CASSQASGGQPQHF
d_gene: NA; j_gene: TRBJ2-5; v_gene: TRBV20-1; len: 12; abundance: NA; CDR3nt: TGCAGTGCCGCAGAGTACCAAGAGACCCAGTACTTC; CDR3aa: CSAAEYQETQYF
d_gene: NA; j_gene: TRBJ2-5; v_gene: TRBV27; len: 15; abundance: few; CDR3nt: TGTGCCAGCAGTAGGTCGGGACACCCACAAGAGACCCAGTACTTC; CDR3aa: CASSRSGHPQETQYF